The TCR beta chain described here comes from a study of technical replicates of blood from several donors. The CDR3 spans 14 residues. The V gene's germline CDR1 is MNHEY and CDR2 SVGAGI. V was cut by 2 bases and J by 0 bases, with 5 bases left in between. Here immunoSEQ multiplex PCR was the method, and the copy in TCRdb shows in-frame clones only, minus some. The sample records around 69,000 clones, approximately 97% being singletons. V gene TRBV6-5 combines with J gene TRBJ1-5; D unresolved. Sequenced input: T cells isolated from PBMCs. The receptor was isolated from a human donor in good health. DNA for the CDR3: TGTGCCAGCAGTTACGTGAGTAGCAATCAGCCCCAGCATTTT. Its protein is CASSYVSSNQPQHF.